This T cell receptor (beta chain) was captured by sequencing in a study of cytomegalovirus exposure and HLA in healthy donors. Study-level background: Later, an analysis reported that the 95 to 150 validation repertoires had used the same platform as the roughly 720 first-cohort repertoires. The study's findings and limits: Specificity of a few CMV-associated chains for CMV antigens was verified in vitro. A subsequent analysis found that TCR clusters from the first cohort also tended to co-occur in the roughly 120 validation repertoires, with approximately 94% of cluster scores above 0.

Points on this clone: The antigen is unknown.

Clones were sequenced by immunoSEQ multiplex PCR, and TCRdb holds only the in-frame ones, with some missing. The table records 300,000 to 400,000 clones, roughly 87% of them present only once. The V end lost 0 bases, the J end lost 8 bases, and 11 bases lay between the germline ends. Germline lookup yields CDR1 MNHNY and CDR2 SVGAGI (reference sequence). The CDR3 is 15 amino acids. The sequence was collected from a man between 25 and 39 years old in good health and CMV-seronegative. J is TRBJ1-6 and V is TRBV6-6; D is unclear. Sequencing used PBMCs. The CDR3 sequence: CASSYSWESHSPLHF. As DNA, the CDR3 is TGTGCCAGCAGTTACTCATGGGAGTCCCATTCACCCCTCCACTTT.